This T cell receptor (beta chain) came from a study of T cells after yellow fever vaccination. Whole-study findings and limits: Highly abundant clonotypes carried over from the bulk population could end up in FACS-sorted repertoires as contaminants.

The count of this clonotype is one. What it recognizes is unknown. They built TCR cDNA with 5'RACE template switching, a step that put in a universal primer site and UMIs. TCRdb ran MiXCR on the 5' RACE reads and lists one entry per CDR3 protein. The sample records about 310,000 distinct CDR3 sequences, approximately 3.8% being singletons. The length of the CDR3 is 14 residues. Germline V gene lookup returns CDR1 PRHDT and CDR2 FYEKMQ (reference sequence). Trimming removed 2 bases from V and 5 bases from J, with 12 bases in between. Sequenced here: PBMCs, sampled on the day of the yellow fever booster vaccination. The rearrangement uses TRBV13 and TRBJ2-5; D remains ambiguous. The sequence was obtained from a man between 18 and 35 years old who received the YFV17D yellow fever vaccine. The CDR3 region is CASSLRGRLETQYF. DNA for the CDR3: TGTGCCAGCAGCTTACGTGGGCGACTCGAGACCCAGTACTTC.